These 13 T cell receptor beta chains were all obtained from the same sample, sequenced in a study of blood T cell repertoires in COVID-19 (TCRdb year 2020). The method behind the library was the immunoSEQ multiplex PCR assay. In its TCRdb copy, this immuneACCESS table keeps in-frame sequences only and misses some clones. Where compared with another copy, unresolved V genes explain less than half of these, and the others have no known cause. The sample table records roughly 14,000 clones; 85% to 90% of these occur just once. The leading ten clones occupy around 50% of the sample. The sample was peripheral blood. These receptor sequences come from a man between 60 and 75 years old with acute or convalescent COVID-19.

CDR3 protein: CASSMAGRAPETQYF. CDR3 sequence (DNA): TGTGCCAGTAGTATGGCGGGACGGGCGCCGGAGACCCAGTACTTC. The chain combines TRBV19 with TRBJ2-5; D may be TRBD2 (6 bases). This CDR3 is built from 15 residues. Trimming shortened V by 3 bases and J by 5 bases, and 16 bases separated the two germline ends. Germline values: CDR1 LNHDA, CDR2 SQIVND (reference sequence).

This rearrangement joins TRBV6-5 to TRBJ2-1, with 8 bases matching TRBD2. The CDR3 has 15 amino acids. Germline values: CDR1 MNHEY, CDR2 SVGAGI. The junction had 9 bases not matched to a gene; V was cut back by 11 bases and J by 0 bases. This CDR3 is CASSGREGSYNEQFF. The CDR3 bases are TGTGCCTCCTCCGGCCGGGAGGGCTCCTACAATGAGCAGTTCTTC.

The genes are TRBV6-5 and TRBJ2-7; 12 bases agree with TRBD2. Per germline, CDR1 MNHEY and CDR2 SVGAGI. Losses at the gene ends were 5 bases for V and 6 bases for J; bases not matched to a gene: 8. The CDR3 spans 15 residues. The CDR3 is CASSRPGLAGSEQYF. CDR3 coding DNA: TGTGCCAGCAGTCGCCCCGGACTAGCGGGATCCGAGCAGTACTTC.

The chain is built from TRBV7-2 and TRBJ2-7, with 9 bases aligning to TRBD1. With 4 bases clipped from V and 6 bases from J, the junction kept 10 bases outside the gene matches. The V gene's germline CDR1 is SGHTA and CDR2 FQGNSA. The CDR3 consists of 15 residues. Written as DNA, the CDR3 is TGTGCCAGCAGCTCCTCCGGGACAGGGCCCCCCGAGCAGTACTTC. This sequence encodes CASSSSGTGPPEQYF.

DNA for the CDR3: TGTGCCTCCAGCGCGGACTATGGCTACACCTTC. Residues: CASSADYGYTF. The J gene is TRBJ1-2, the V gene TRBV28; no firm D call. Germline V CDR1 and CDR2: MDHEN, SYDVKM. The CDR3 length is 11 residues. The V end lost 11 bases, the J end lost 3 bases, and 10 bases lay between the germline ends.

J is TRBJ2-1 and V is TRBV3-1 (or the pseudogene TRBV3-2); D is unclear. The V and J ends lost 0 bases and 8 bases respectively, with 11 bases between them. The CDR3 sequence is 14 residues long. Germline loops: CDR1 LGHDT, CDR2 YNNKEL (reference sequence). CDR3 sequence reads: CASSQEVSYDEQFF. The CDR3 DNA reads as TGTGCCAGCAGCCAAGAAGTGAGTTATGATGAGCAGTTCTTC.

The chain carries TRBV18 and TRBJ2-7, with 10 bases matching TRBD1. There are 14 residues in the CDR3. J gave up 3 bases and V 3 bases, and 2 bases lay outside the gene matches. Germline loops: CDR1 KGHSH, CDR2 LQKENI. The CDR3 is CASSPRDRGYEQYF. CDR3 sequence (DNA): TGTGCCAGCTCACCCCGGGACAGGGGCTACGAGCAGTACTTC.

The chain is built from TRBV28 and TRBJ2-7, with TRBD1 as a possible D gene (6 bases). The ends were cut back, 6 bases at V and 2 bases at J, with 11 bases in the middle. This CDR3 is 13 amino acids long. Looked up from germline, CDR1 is MDHEN and CDR2 is SYDVKM. For the CDR3, the DNA is TGTGCCAGCAGGTCTGACAGGACCTACGAGCAGTACTTC. As protein: CASRSDRTYEQYF.

The chain couples TRBV2 to TRBJ2-2; 8 nucleotides line up with TRBD1. The CDR3 is 19 residues long. Per the germline V gene, CDR1 is SNHLY and CDR2 is FYNNEI. After removal of 6 bases from V and 2 bases from J, the junction contained 17 bases not matched to a gene. The CDR3 coding sequence is TGTGCCAGCAGCGAACCATCGTTCGGACAGGGCCTTAACACCGGGGAGCTGTTTTTT. Its protein product is CASSEPSFGQGLNTGELFF. The complete variable domain, with remaining parts taken from reference TRBV2 and TRBJ2-2, reads EPEVTQTPSHQVTQMGQEVILRCVPISNHLYFYWYRQILGQKVEFLVSFYNNEISEKSEIFDDQFSVERPDGSNFTLKIRSTKLEDSAMYFCASSEPSFGQGLNTGELFFGEGSRLTVL.

The V and J genes are TRBV5-1 and TRBJ2-3; D gene uncertain. With 1 base removed from V and 8 bases from J, the gap between germline ends came to 11 bases. This CDR3 spans 13 amino acids. Germline V gene lookup returns CDR1 SGHRS and CDR2 YFSETQ. CDR3 in amino acids: CASSLRQDGTQYF. CDR3 coding DNA: TGCGCCAGCAGCTTGAGGCAGGATGGTACGCAGTATTTT.

V and J are TRBV6-4 and TRBJ2-7; 11 bases map to TRBD1. CDR3 length: 15 residues. J lost 7 bases, V lost 6 bases, and 11 bases had no gene match. Germline values: CDR1 MRHNA, CDR2 SNTAGT. CDR3: CASRRGQGARWEQYF. The CDR3 DNA reads as TGTGCCAGCAGAAGAGGACAGGGGGCGCGGTGGGAGCAGTACTTC.

The rearrangement joins TRBV5-1 to TRBJ2-7; no clear D. The CDR3 totals 14 residues. V lost 10 bases to trimming and J lost 0 bases, with 17 bases between them. CDR1 and CDR2 from the germline V gene are SGHRS and YFSETQ. In DNA form, the CDR3 reads TGCGCCTCGAGAAGGATACCTAGCTCCTACGAGCAGTACTTC. Residues: CASRRIPSSYEQYF.

This rearrangement joins TRBV13 to TRBJ2-1; 15 bases are shared with TRBD2. V was clipped by 0 bases and J by 1 base; unmatched bases: 4. This CDR3 has 19 amino acids. From germline, CDR1 is PRHDT and CDR2 FYEKMQ (reference sequence). The CDR3 loop is CASSLGPGTSGRSYNEQFF. CDR3 nucleotides: TGTGCCAGCAGCTTAGGCCCCGGGACTAGCGGGAGGTCCTACAATGAGCAGTTCTTC.